This T cell receptor beta chain was documented in a study of immune evolution from preneoplasia to lung adenocarcinoma. Study-wide background: HLA loss of heterozygosity: over 5.5% AIS, about 14% MIA, about 30% ADC, none AAH.

The CDR3 is 15 amino acids. CDR1 is SQVTM and CDR2 is ANQGSEA in the germline V gene. Losses at the gene ends were 4 bases for V and 5 bases for J; bases not matched to a gene: 4. Broader study findings: Later-stage lesions seemingly showed higher T cell density and diversity than normal lung.

This clone occurred once. Antigen unknown. Only in-frame clones appear in the TCRdb table, and some are missing; sequencing was by immunoSEQ multiplex PCR. The sample yields tens of thousands of clones, more than 60% seen once. Premalignant or tumor cells were enriched by macro-dissection after pathologic assessment. Input material: FFPE invasive lung adenocarcinoma tissue. The V call is TRBV29-1, the J call TRBJ2-2; 13 bases align to TRBD2. The origin of this receptor is a person in their 60s with lung adenocarcinoma. The CDR3 sequence is CSVGTSGRVTGELFF. CDR3 DNA: TGCAGCGTTGGGACTAGCGGGAGAGTAACCGGGGAGCTGTTTTTT.